The clone carrying this TCR beta chain came up many times. Its antigen is not known. The CDR3 sequence is 15 residues long. Germline values: CDR1 SNHLY, CDR2 FYNNEI. V shed 9 bases and J shed 6 bases, with 24 bases lying between them. This sample is drawn from a study of identical twins. Study-wide points: Fewer insertions were carried by abundant cord blood beta clonotypes, but none was seen in memory repertoires.

TCRdb reprocessed the 5' RACE reads with MiXCR, giving one entry per CDR3 protein. The table includes just under 650,000 distinct CDR3 sequences, around 7.5% detected once. This sample was shared with a second study, whose subject was yellow fever vaccine responses in identical twins. That report adds: Reportedly, twins' vaccine T cell responses looked partly convergent and partly personalized.

The origin of this receptor is a woman aged 18-29 years in good health. This chain connects TRBV2 to TRBJ2-7; no clear D gene. Sequenced material: PBMCs. CDR3 bases: TGTGCCAGTCAAGTTGCCCCAACTTTAGCCTCCGAGCAGTACTTC. It is translated as CASQVAPTLASEQYF.